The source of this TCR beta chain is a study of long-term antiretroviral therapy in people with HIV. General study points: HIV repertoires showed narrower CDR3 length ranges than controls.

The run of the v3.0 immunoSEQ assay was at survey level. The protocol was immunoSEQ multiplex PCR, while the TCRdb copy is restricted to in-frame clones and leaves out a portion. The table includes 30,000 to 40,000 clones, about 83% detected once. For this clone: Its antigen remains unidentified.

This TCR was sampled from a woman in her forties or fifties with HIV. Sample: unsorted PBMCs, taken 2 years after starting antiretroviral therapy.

The DNA for the CDR3 is TGTGCCAGCAGCTCTGACAGGGTGGGTCAGCCCCAGCATTTT. Amino acids: CASSSDRVGQPQHF. The chain combines TRBV7-8 with TRBJ1-5; TRBD1 aligns across 7 bases. The CDR3 has 14 residues. Germline V gene sequence: CDR1 SGHVS, CDR2 FQNEAQ. After removal of 4 bases from V and 6 bases from J, the junction contained 6 bases not matched to a gene.